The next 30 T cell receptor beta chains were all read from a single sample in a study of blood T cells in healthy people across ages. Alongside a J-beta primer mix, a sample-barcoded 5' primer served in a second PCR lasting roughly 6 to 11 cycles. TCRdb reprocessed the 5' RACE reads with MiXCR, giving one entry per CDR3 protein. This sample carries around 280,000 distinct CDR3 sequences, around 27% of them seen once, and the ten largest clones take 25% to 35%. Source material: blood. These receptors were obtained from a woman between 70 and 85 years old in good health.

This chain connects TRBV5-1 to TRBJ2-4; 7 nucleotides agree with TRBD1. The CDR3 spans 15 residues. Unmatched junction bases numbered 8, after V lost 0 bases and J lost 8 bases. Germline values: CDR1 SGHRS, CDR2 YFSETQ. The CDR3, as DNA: TGCGCCAGCAGCTTGGCCGACAGGGATTTGGACATTCAGTACTTC. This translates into CASSLADRDLDIQYF.

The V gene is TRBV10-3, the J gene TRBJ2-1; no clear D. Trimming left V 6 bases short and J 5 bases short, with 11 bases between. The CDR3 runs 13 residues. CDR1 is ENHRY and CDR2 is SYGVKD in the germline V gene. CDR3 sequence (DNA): TGTGCCATCAGGGGCCGCGACGACAATGAGCAGTTCTTC. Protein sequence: CAIRGRDDNEQFF.

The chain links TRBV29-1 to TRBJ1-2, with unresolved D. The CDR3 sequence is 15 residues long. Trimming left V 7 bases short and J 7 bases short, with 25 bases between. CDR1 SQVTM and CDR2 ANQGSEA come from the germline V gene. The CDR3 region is CSARGLQGDQTGYTF. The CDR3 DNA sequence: TGCAGCGCCCGAGGTTTACAAGGAGACCAAACTGGCTACACCTTC. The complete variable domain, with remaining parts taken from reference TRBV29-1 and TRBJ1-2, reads SAVISQKPSRDICQRGTSLTIQCQVDSQVTMMFWYRQQPGQSLTLIATANQGSEATYESGFVIDKFPISRPNLTFSTLTVSNMSPEDSSIYLCSARGLQGDQTGYTFGSGTRLTVV.

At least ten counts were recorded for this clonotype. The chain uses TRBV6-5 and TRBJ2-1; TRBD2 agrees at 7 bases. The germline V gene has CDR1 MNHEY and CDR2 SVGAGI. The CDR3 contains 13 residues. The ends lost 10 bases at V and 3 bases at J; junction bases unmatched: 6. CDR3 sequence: CATGEGHYNEQFF. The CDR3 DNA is TGTGCCACTGGGGAGGGCCACTACAATGAGCAGTTCTTC.

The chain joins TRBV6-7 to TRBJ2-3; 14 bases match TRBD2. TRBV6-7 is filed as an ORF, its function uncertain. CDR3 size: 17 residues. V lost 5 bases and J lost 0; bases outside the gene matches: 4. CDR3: CASSIGLAGGSTDTQYF. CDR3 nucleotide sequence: TGTGCCAGCAGTATCGGACTAGCGGGAGGAAGCACAGATACGCAGTATTTT.

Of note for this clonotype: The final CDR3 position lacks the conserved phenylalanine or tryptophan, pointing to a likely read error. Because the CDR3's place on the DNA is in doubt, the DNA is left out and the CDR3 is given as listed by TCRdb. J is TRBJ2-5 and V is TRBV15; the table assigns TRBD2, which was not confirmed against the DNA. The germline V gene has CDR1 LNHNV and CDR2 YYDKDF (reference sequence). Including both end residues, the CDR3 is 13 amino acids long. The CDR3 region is CATSTSASPRDPL.

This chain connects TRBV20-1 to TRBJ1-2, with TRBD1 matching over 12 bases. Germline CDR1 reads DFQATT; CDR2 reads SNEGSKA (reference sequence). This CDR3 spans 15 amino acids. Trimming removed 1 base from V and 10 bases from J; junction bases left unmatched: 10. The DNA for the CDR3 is TGCAGTGCTAGAGTCGGGGACAGGGGGCACATCGTCTACACCTTC. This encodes CSARVGDRGHIVYTF.

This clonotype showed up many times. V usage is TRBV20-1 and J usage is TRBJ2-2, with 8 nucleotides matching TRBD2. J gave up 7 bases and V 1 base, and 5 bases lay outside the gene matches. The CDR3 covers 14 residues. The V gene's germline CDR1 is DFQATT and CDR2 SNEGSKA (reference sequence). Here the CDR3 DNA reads TGCAGTGCTAGAGCCGGGGGGGCCAACGGGGAGCTGTTTTTT. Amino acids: CSARAGGANGELFF.

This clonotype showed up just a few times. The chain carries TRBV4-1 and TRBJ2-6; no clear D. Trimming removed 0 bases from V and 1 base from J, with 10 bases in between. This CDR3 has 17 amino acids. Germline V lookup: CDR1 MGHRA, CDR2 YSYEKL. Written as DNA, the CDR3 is TGCGCCAGCAGCCAAGATTTCAGGTCTTCTGGGGCCAACGTCCTGACTTTC. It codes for CASSQDFRSSGANVLTF.

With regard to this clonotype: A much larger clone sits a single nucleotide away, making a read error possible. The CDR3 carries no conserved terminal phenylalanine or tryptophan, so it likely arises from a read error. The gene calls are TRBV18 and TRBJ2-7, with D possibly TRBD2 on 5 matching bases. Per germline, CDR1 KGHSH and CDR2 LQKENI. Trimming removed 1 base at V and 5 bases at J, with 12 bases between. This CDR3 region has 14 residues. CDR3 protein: CASSPLGESDEQYL. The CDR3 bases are TGTGCCAGCTCACCACTTGGGGAGTCGGACGAGCAGTACCTC.

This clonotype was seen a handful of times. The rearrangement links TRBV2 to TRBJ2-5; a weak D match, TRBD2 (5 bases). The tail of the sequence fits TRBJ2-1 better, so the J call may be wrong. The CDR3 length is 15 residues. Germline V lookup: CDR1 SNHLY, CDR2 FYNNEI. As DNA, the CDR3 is TGTGCCAGCAGTGGGAATAGAGGGAACTACAATGAGCAGTTCTTC. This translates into CASSGNRGNYNEQFF.

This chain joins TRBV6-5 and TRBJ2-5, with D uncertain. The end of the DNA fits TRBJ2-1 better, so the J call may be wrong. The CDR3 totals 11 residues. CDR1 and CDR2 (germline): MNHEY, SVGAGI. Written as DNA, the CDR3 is TGTGCCGTACACTACCTGGATGAGCAGTTCTTC. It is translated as CAVHYLDEQFF.

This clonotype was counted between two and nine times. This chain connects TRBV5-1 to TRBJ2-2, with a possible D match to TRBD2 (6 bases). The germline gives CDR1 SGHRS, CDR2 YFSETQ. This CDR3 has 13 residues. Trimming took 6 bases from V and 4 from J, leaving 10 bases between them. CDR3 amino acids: CASKGEATGELFF. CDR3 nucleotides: TGCGCCAGCAAAGGGGAGGCCACCGGGGAGCTGTTTTTT.

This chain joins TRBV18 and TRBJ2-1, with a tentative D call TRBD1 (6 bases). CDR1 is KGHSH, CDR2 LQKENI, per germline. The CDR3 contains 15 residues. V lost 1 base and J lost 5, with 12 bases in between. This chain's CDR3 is CASSPQQGWNNEQFF. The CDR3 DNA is TGTGCCAGCTCACCACAGCAGGGGTGGAACAATGAGCAGTTCTTC.

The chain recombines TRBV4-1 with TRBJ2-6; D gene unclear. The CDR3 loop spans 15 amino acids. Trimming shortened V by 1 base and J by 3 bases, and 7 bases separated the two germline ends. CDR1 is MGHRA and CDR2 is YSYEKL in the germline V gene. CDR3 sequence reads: CASSQGFGGANVLTF. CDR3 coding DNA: TGCGCCAGCAGCCAAGGGTTTGGTGGGGCCAACGTCCTGACTTTC.

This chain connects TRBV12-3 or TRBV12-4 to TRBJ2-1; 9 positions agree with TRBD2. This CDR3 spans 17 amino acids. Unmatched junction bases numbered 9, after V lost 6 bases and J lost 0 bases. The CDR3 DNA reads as TGTGCCAGCAGCCCCTGGAGTAGCGGGAGCTCCTACAATGAGCAGTTCTTC. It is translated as CASSPWSSGSSYNEQFF.

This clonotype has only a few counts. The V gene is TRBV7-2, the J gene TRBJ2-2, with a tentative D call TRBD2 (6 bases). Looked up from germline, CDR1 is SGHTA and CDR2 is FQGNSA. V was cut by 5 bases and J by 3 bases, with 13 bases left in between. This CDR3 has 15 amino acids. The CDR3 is CASSPTGLHTGELFF. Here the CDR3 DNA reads TGTGCCAGCAGCCCCACGGGACTCCACACCGGGGAGCTGTTTTTT.

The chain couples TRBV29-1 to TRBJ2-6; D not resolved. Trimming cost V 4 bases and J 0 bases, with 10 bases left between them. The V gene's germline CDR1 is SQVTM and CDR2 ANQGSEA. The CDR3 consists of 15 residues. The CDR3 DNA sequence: TGCAGCGTTGTCGGCGGCTCCTCTGGGGCCAACGTCCTGACTTTC. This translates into CSVVGGSSGANVLTF.

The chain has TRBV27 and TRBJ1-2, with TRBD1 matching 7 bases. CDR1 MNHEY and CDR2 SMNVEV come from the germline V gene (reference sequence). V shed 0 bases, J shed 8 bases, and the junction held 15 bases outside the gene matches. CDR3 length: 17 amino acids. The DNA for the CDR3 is TGTGCCAGCAGTTTATCAGCCCAGGGGGTAATCTCCCCGGGCTACACCTTC. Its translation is CASSLSAQGVISPGYTF.

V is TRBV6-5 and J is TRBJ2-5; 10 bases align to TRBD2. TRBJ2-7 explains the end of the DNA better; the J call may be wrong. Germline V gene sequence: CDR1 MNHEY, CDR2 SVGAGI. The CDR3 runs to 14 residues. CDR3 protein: CASSYASGSYEQYF. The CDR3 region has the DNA TGTGCCAGCAGTTACGCTAGCGGGAGTTACGAGCAGTACTTC.

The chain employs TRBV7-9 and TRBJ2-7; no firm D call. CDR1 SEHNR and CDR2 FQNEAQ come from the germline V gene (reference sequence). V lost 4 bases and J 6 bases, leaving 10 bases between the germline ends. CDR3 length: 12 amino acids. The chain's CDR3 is CASSSLLLEQYF. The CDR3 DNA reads TGTGCCAGCAGCTCCCTTCTGCTCGAGCAGTACTTC.

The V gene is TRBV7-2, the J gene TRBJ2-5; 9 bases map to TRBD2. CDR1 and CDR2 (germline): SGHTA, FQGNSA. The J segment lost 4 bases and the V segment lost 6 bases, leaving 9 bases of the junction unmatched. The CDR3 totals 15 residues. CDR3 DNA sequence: TGTGCCAGCAGAACCATAGCGGGAGTGAGAGAGACCCAGTACTTC. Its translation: CASRTIAGVRETQYF.

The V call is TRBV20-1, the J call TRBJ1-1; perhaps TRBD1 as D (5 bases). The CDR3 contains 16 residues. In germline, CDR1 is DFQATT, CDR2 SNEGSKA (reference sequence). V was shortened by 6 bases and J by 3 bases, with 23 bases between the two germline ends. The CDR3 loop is CSAWNSGPGRDTEAFF. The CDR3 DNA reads TGCAGTGCCTGGAACTCGGGGCCAGGGAGGGACACTGAAGCTTTCTTT.

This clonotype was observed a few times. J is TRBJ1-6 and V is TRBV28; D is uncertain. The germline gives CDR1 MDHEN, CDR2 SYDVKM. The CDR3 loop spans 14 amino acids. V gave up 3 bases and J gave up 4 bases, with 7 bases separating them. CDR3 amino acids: CASSFEAYNSPLHF. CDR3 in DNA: TGTGCCAGCAGTTTCGAAGCTTATAATTCACCCCTCCACTTT.

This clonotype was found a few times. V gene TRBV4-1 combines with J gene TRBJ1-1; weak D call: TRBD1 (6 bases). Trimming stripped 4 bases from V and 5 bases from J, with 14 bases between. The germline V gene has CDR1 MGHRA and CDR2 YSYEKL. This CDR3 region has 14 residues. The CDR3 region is CASSLNKRGTEAFF. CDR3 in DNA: TGCGCCAGCAGCCTAAACAAGAGGGGGACTGAAGCTTTCTTT.

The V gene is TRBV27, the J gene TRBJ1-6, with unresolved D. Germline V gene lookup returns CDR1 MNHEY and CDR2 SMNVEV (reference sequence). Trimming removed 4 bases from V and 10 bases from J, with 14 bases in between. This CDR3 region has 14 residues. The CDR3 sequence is CASSYGGRYSPLHF. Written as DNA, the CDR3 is TGTGCCAGCAGTTATGGAGGGAGGTACTCACCCCTCCACTTT.

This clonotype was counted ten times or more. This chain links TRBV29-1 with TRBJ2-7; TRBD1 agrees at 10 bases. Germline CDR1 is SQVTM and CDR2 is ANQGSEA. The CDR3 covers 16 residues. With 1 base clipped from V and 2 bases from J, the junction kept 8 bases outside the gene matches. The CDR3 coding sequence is TGCAGCGTTGAAGCTTGGGGACAGGGGCGGGCCTACGAGCAGTACTTC. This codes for CSVEAWGQGRAYEQYF.

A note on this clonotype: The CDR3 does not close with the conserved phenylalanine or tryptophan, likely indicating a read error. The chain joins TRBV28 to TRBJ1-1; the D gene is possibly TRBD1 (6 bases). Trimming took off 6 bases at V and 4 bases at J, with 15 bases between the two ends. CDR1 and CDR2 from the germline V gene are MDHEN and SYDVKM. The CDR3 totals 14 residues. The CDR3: CASRFRGRGTEAFV. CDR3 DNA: TGTGCCAGCAGGTTCAGGGGTCGTGGCACTGAAGCTTTCGTT.

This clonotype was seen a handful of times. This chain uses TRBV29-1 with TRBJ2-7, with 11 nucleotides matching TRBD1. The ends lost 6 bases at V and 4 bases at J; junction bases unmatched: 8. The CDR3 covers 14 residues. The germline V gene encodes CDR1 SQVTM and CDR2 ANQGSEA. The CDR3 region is CSVGGTGGGYEQYF. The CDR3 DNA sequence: TGCAGCGTAGGAGGGACAGGGGGGGGTTACGAGCAGTACTTC.

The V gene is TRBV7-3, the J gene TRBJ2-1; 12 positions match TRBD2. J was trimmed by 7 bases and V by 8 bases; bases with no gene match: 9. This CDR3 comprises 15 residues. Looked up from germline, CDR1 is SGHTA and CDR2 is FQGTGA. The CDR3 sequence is CASRLAGDLGNEQFF. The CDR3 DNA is TGTGCCAGCCGACTAGCGGGAGACCTCGGGAATGAGCAGTTCTTC.